This T cell receptor beta chain was recovered during a study of blood T cell repertoires in COVID-19. Turning to the study itself: COVID-19 samples, acute and convalescent, were from the United States, Italy and Spain.

This clone came up once. V gave up 3 bases and J gave up 2 bases; unmatched junction bases: 7. Germline V gene sequence: CDR1 KGHDR, CDR2 SFDVKD. The CDR3 extends over 16 amino acids. Original data processing: Nucleated cell number was recorded as an estimate derived from reference gene primer amplification. Some clones are missing from TCRdb's copy, which holds only in-frame ones; the method was immunoSEQ multiplex PCR. That table supplies the V and J calls and clone size; D and trimming were determined from the DNA. This sample carries approximately 150,000 clones, about 86% of them seen once, and the ten largest clones take 8.2%.

The origin of this receptor is a woman aged 60 to 75 with acute or convalescent COVID-19. The rearrangement uses TRBV24-1 and TRBJ2-3, with 7 bases lining up with TRBD2. Sequencing input: peripheral blood. The DNA of the CDR3 is TGTGCCACCAGTGATGATAGGGGACTATTCACAGATACGCAGTATTTT. Protein sequence: CATSDDRGLFTDTQYF.